The 17 T cell receptor beta chains below were found in one sample sequenced in a study of T cells after yellow fever vaccination. One entry per CDR3 protein, called by TCRdb with MiXCR from the 5' RACE reads. This sample has under 350,000 distinct CDR3 sequences; approximately 4% occur once, and the top ten carry about 22%. The sequences come from PBMCs, collected 5 days after the yellow fever booster vaccination. Source of these receptors: a man between 18 and 35 years old who received the YFV17D yellow fever vaccine.

This clonotype was picked up a small number of times. The chain links TRBV5-5 to TRBJ1-1; the match to TRBD1 covers 8 bases. Unmatched junction bases numbered 3, after V lost 2 bases and J lost 3 bases. Germline values: CDR1 SGHKS, CDR2 YYEKEE (reference sequence). This CDR3 is 14 amino acids long. CDR3 coding DNA: TGTGCCAGCAGCTTCGGACAGGGCTACACTGAAGCTTTCTTT. Translating it yields CASSFGQGYTEAFF.

This clonotype occurred many times. The chain combines TRBV7-2 with TRBJ2-5; 10 nucleotides agree with TRBD2. Germline V gives CDR1 SGHTA, CDR2 FQGNSA. J gave up 5 bases and V 4 bases, and 7 bases lay outside the gene matches. The CDR3 totals 15 residues. CDR3 amino acids: CASSSPGLAMETQYF. The DNA for the CDR3 is TGTGCCAGCAGCTCACCGGGACTAGCGATGGAGACCCAGTACTTC.

This clonotype showed up many times. V is TRBV3-1 and J is TRBJ1-1, with D hard to call. The CDR3 is 11 residues long. V was trimmed by 2 bases and J by 5 bases, leaving 3 bases between them. Germline loops: CDR1 LGHDT, CDR2 YNNKEL (reference sequence). The CDR3 region has the DNA TGTGCCAGCAGCCAAAGAACTGAAGCTTTCTTT. The encoded protein is CASSQRTEAFF.

This clonotype was detected only a few times. The V and J genes are TRBV7-3 and TRBJ2-1, with 10 nucleotides matching TRBD2. V shed 5 bases, J shed 5 bases, and the junction held 6 bases outside the gene matches. CDR3 length: 15 amino acids. CDR1 SGHTA and CDR2 FQGTGA come from the germline V gene. This CDR3 is CASSPLAGRNNEQFF. In DNA form, the CDR3 reads TGTGCCAGCAGCCCACTAGCGGGGCGAAACAATGAGCAGTTCTTC.

The rearrangement joins TRBV7-6 to TRBJ2-1; 9 bases are shared with TRBD1. In germline, CDR1 is SGHVS, CDR2 FNYEAQ. Trimming took 6 bases from V and 7 from J; bases not matched to a gene: 7. The CDR3 is made up of 14 amino acids. Written as DNA, the CDR3 is TGTGCCAGCAGTTATACAGGGGGCCTGAATGAGCAGTTCTTC. Protein sequence: CASSYTGGLNEQFF. Looking up the rest from reference TRBV7-6 and TRBJ2-1 gives the full variable domain: GAGVSQSPRYKVTKRGQDVALRCDPISGHVSLYWYRQALGQGPEFLTYFNYEAQQDKSGLPNDRFSAERPEGSISTLTIQRTEQRDSAMYRCASSYTGGLNEQFFGPGTRLTVL.

This clonotype occurred a few times. CDR3 region: CASSPVGASPNTEAFF. The DNA for the CDR3 is TGTGCCAGCAGCCCAGTCGGGGCCTCGCCGAACACTGAAGCTTTCTTT. The gene calls are TRBV7-9 and TRBJ1-1; D perhaps matches TRBD1 (5 bases). With 5 bases removed from V and 1 base from J, the gap between germline ends came to 17 bases. The CDR3 loop spans 16 amino acids. Germline V CDR1 and CDR2: SEHNR, FQNEAQ (reference sequence).

The chain carries TRBV18 and TRBJ2-5, with 9 nucleotides matching TRBD1. The germline V gene has CDR1 KGHSH and CDR2 LQKENI. With V trimmed by 3 bases and J by 2 bases, 1 base remained unmatched. CDR3 size: 14 residues. CDR3 bases: TGTGCCAGCTCACCGACAGGGGGGCAAGAGACCCAGTACTTC. Protein sequence: CASSPTGGQETQYF.

This clonotype was seen a handful of times. The chain recombines TRBV7-2 with TRBJ1-4; unclear D gene. Germline-derived CDR1 and CDR2 are SGHTA and FQGNSA. Trimming stripped 5 bases from V and 4 bases from J, with 17 bases between. The CDR3 length is 16 residues. In nucleotides, the CDR3 is TGTGCCAGCAGCCCCATCGGGCGGAAGGGTAATGAAAAACTGTTTTTT. Encoded protein: CASSPIGRKGNEKLFF.

The rearrangement links TRBV24-1 to TRBJ1-2; D is undetermined. This CDR3 is 15 amino acids long. Trimming took off 3 bases at V and 4 bases at J, with 14 bases between the two ends. CDR1 is KGHDR and CDR2 is SFDVKD in the germline V gene. The chain's CDR3 is CATSDVVEGGYGYTF. CDR3 sequence (DNA): TGTGCCACCAGTGATGTGGTCGAGGGTGGCTATGGCTACACCTTC.

This clonotype was seen more than once but under ten times. The chain is built from TRBV7-2 and TRBJ1-1; the D is unclear. Germline V lookup: CDR1 SGHTA, CDR2 FQGNSA. Trimming removed 2 bases at V and 5 bases at J, with 9 bases between. The CDR3 runs to 13 residues. The CDR3 region is CASSLLSSTEAFF. The CDR3 DNA reads TGTGCCAGCAGCTTACTCAGTTCAACTGAAGCTTTCTTT.

This clonotype has at least ten counts. The chain joins TRBV29-1 to TRBJ2-3; D gene uncertain. Trimming stripped 0 bases from V and 2 bases from J, with 12 bases between. The CDR3 consists of 15 residues. Germline CDR1 SQVTM, CDR2 ANQGSEA. The CDR3 region is CSVEERPNPTDTQYF. CDR3 nucleotide sequence: TGCAGCGTTGAAGAACGTCCGAACCCCACAGATACGCAGTATTTT.

This clonotype has ten or more counts. The chain is built from TRBV5-1 and TRBJ2-3, with D unresolved. V was shortened by 3 bases and J by 0 bases, with 11 bases between the two germline ends. The length of the CDR3 is 15 residues. Germline V lookup: CDR1 SGHRS, CDR2 YFSETQ. The CDR3 DNA follows: TGCGCCAGCAGCTCGATGACGGCTAGCACAGATACGCAGTATTTT. Protein: CASSSMTASTDTQYF.

This clonotype has a handful of counts. The rearrangement links TRBV5-1 to TRBJ2-3; the D is unclear. Looked up from germline, CDR1 is SGHRS and CDR2 is YFSETQ. This CDR3 has 14 residues. The V end was cut by 2 bases, the J end by 0 bases, with 7 bases between. CDR3 DNA sequence: TGCGCCAGCAGCTTACCCTCGAGCACAGATACGCAGTATTTT. Its protein is CASSLPSSTDTQYF.

This clonotype was recorded a few times. This chain uses TRBV6-5 with TRBJ2-7, with unresolved D. This CDR3 region has 14 residues. Germline loops: CDR1 MNHEY, CDR2 SVGAGI. Trimming stripped 2 bases from V and 3 bases from J, with 11 bases between. The CDR3 reads CASSYGPYFYEQYF. The CDR3 region has the DNA TGTGCCAGCAGTTACGGCCCTTATTTCTACGAGCAGTACTTC.

Only a few counts were recorded for this clonotype. V usage is TRBV1 and J usage is TRBJ2-7; the table's D call of TRBD1 was not tested on the DNA. TRBV1 is classified as a pseudogene. The length of the CDR3 is 16 residues. CDR3 bases: TGCACCAGCAGCCGGGGGACAGTGCCCCTACACTACGAGCAGTACGTC. This codes for CTSSRGTVPLHYEQYV.

This clonotype was observed a handful of times. This sequence joins TRBV5-1 and TRBJ2-3; D unresolved. V gave up 0 bases and J gave up 2 bases, with 16 bases separating them. Germline V gene sequence: CDR1 SGHRS, CDR2 YFSETQ. The CDR3 has 17 amino acids. The CDR3 reads CASSLVSPVLYTDTQYF. The DNA for the CDR3 is TGCGCCAGCAGCTTGGTGTCGCCCGTTTTGTACACAGATACGCAGTATTTT.

V usage is TRBV20-1 and J usage is TRBJ1-1; maybe TRBD1 (5 bases). The CDR3 length is 14 residues. The V end was cut by 3 bases, the J end by 0 bases, with 11 bases between. The germline V gene encodes CDR1 DFQATT and CDR2 SNEGSKA (reference sequence). CDR3 sequence: CSARQGSMNTEAFF. In DNA, the CDR3 is TGCAGTGCTAGGCAGGGTTCCATGAACACTGAAGCTTTCTTT.